This entry lists 19 T cell receptor beta chains sequenced from one sample in a study of T cell repertoires in cytomegalovirus infection (dated by TCRdb to about 2019). Reads for this sample came from an Illumina HiSeq 1500. TCRdb trimmed the raw reads at Q25, called clones with MiXCR and kept productive beta chains. For every CDR3 protein sequence, its rows merge into one entry that carries the most common genes and DNA. Across this sample there are about 130,000 distinct CDR3 sequences, with approximately 24% seen only once. The ten largest clones represent 34% of the sample. No antigen has been assigned to these receptors. Sequencing was done on a sample of PBMCs, sequenced either directly or after in vitro stimulation (not recorded which). Receptors originate from a human donor in good health (CMV status not recorded). Some clones in this sample may be carry-over from other donors' samples.

The sample holds a few counts of this clonotype. The chain combines TRBV27 with TRBJ2-7; D is undetermined. Germline V CDR1 and CDR2: MNHEY, SMNVEV (reference sequence). The V end lost 6 bases, the J end lost 2 bases, and 14 bases lay between the germline ends. This CDR3 region has 14 residues. CDR3 residues: CASSHHNIPYEQYF. In nucleotides, the CDR3 is TGTGCCAGCAGCCATCACAATATTCCCTACGAGCAGTACTTC.

The genes are TRBV28 and TRBJ2-4; 7 positions match TRBD1. The CDR3 is 13 amino acids. CDR1 is MDHEN, CDR2 SYDVKM, per germline. The junction had 11 bases not matched to a gene; V was cut back by 11 bases and J by 7 bases. CDR3 residues: CACYETGKNIQYF. CDR3 sequence (DNA): TGTGCCTGTTACGAGACAGGGAAGAACATTCAGTACTTC.

In DNA, the CDR3 is TGCAGTGCTAGAGCGCGGTGGCTACCTACAGATACGCAGTATTTT. Protein sequence: CSARARWLPTDTQYF. The chain uses TRBV20-1 and TRBJ2-3; D remains unclear. Trimming shortened V by 1 base and J by 3 bases, and 14 bases separated the two germline ends. The CDR3 is 15 amino acids. Germline V gene lookup returns CDR1 DFQATT and CDR2 SNEGSKA (reference sequence).

The chain has TRBV12-3 or TRBV12-4 and TRBJ1-3, with a tentative D call TRBD1 (6 bases). Between the trimmed V and J ends, which lost 5 bases and 4 bases, there was a span of 15 bases. The CDR3 sequence is 15 residues long. CDR3 in DNA: TGTGCCAGCAGTCGCTTCGGGGGCCCGGGAAACACCATATATTTT. As protein: CASSRFGGPGNTIYF.

The sample holds a few counts of this clonotype. This chain connects TRBV19 to TRBJ2-7; 7 positions match TRBD2. The germline V gene encodes CDR1 LNHDA and CDR2 SQIVND (reference sequence). The J segment lost 1 base and the V segment lost 8 bases, leaving 11 bases of the junction unmatched. The CDR3 has 15 residues. The CDR3: CASEPRAGDSYEQYF. CDR3 bases: TGTGCCAGTGAACCGCGGGCGGGAGATTCCTACGAGCAGTACTTC.

This clonotype has only a few counts. This chain uses TRBV11-3 with TRBJ2-1; 11 bases map to TRBD2. J gave up 6 bases and V 0 bases, and 10 bases lay outside the gene matches. Germline loops: CDR1 SGHNT, CDR2 YENEEA. The CDR3 is 18 amino acids. The CDR3 spells CASSLDQGGTSGPNEQFF. CDR3 in DNA: TGTGCCAGCAGCTTAGATCAAGGGGGGACTAGCGGCCCCAATGAGCAGTTCTTC.

The chain employs TRBV6-5 and TRBJ2-1; D remains unclear. The germline gives CDR1 MNHEY, CDR2 SVGAGI. The CDR3 covers 16 residues. The V end was cut by 0 bases, the J end by 3 bases, with 12 bases between. CDR3 residues: CASSYSSQVYYNEQFF. As DNA, the CDR3 is TGTGCCAGCAGTTACTCGTCCCAGGTCTACTACAATGAGCAGTTCTTC.

This clonotype was seen a few times. The CDR3 reads CASSAPLGAGETQYF. The CDR3 bases are TGTGCCAGCAGCGCGCCTTTAGGGGCAGGGGAGACCCAGTACTTC. The V and J genes are TRBV7-6 and TRBJ2-5, with TRBD1 as a possible D gene (5 bases). The ends were cut back, 5 bases at V and 5 bases at J, with 18 bases in the middle. There are 15 residues in the CDR3. Germline V gives CDR1 SGHVS, CDR2 FNYEAQ.

The rearrangement uses TRBV15 and TRBJ2-6; weak D call: TRBD1 (6 bases). This CDR3 is 18 amino acids long. V lost 4 bases and J lost 0, with 16 bases in between. CDR1 is LNHNV and CDR2 is YYDKDF in the germline V gene (reference sequence). The CDR3 reads CATSKWAGASSGANVLTF. The DNA for the CDR3 is TGTGCCACCAGCAAGTGGGCAGGGGCGTCCTCTGGGGCCAACGTCCTGACTTTC. Supplemented by reference TRBV15 and TRBJ2-6, the full variable domain reads DAMVIQNPRYQVTQFGKPVTLSCSQTLNHNVMYWYQQKSSQAPKLLFHYYDKDFNNEADTPDNFQSRRPNTSFCFLDIRSPGLGDTAMYLCATSKWAGASSGANVLTFGAGSRLTVL.

As to this clonotype: The junction differs from germline at one of its ends, possibly a read error. The chain links TRBV4-1 to TRBJ1-1; D not certain. The CDR3 is made up of 12 amino acids. The germline gives CDR1 MGHRA, CDR2 YSYEKL. The CDR3 DNA sequence: TGCGCCAGCAGCCACGGCGGCGATGAAGCTTCCTTT. Amino acid sequence: CASSHGGDEASF.

The chain recombines TRBV6-1 with TRBJ1-1; unclear D gene. Trimming removed 5 bases from V and 11 bases from J, with 24 bases in between. CDR1 and CDR2 (germline): MNHNS, SASEGT. CDR3 length: 15 residues. The CDR3 coding sequence is TGTGCCAGCAGTCCATCCGCCGACGGGGTCCGACGGGCTTTCTTT. Amino acid sequence: CASSPSADGVRRAFF.

The sample holds many counts of this clonotype. This chain uses TRBV7-6 with TRBJ1-1; no clear D gene. With 5 bases removed from V and 0 bases from J, the gap between germline ends came to 7 bases. Germline lookup yields CDR1 SGHVS and CDR2 FNYEAQ. The CDR3 consists of 13 residues. CDR3: CASSPGLNTEAFF. In DNA form, the CDR3 reads TGTGCCAGCAGCCCGGGATTGAACACTGAAGCTTTCTTT. The whole variable domain, remainder taken from reference TRBV7-6 and TRBJ1-1, is GAGVSQSPRYKVTKRGQDVALRCDPISGHVSLYWYRQALGQGPEFLTYFNYEAQQDKSGLPNDRFSAERPEGSISTLTIQRTEQRDSAMYRCASSPGLNTEAFFGQGTRLTVV.

This clonotype was recorded at least ten times. The J gene is TRBJ2-1, the V gene TRBV7-6, with 7 bases identical to TRBD1. Germline V gene lookup returns CDR1 SGHVS and CDR2 FNYEAQ. J gave up 5 bases and V 2 bases, and 6 bases lay outside the gene matches. The CDR3 sequence is 15 residues long. The CDR3: CASSLSPGTDNEQFF. The CDR3 bases are TGTGCCAGCAGCTTAAGCCCCGGGACAGACAATGAGCAGTTCTTC.

The table lists this clonotype with a few counts. V usage is TRBV19 and J usage is TRBJ1-4, with 9 bases fitting TRBD1. Germline CDR1 LNHDA, CDR2 SQIVND (reference sequence). The CDR3 has 13 residues. Unmatched junction bases numbered 3, after V lost 8 bases and J lost 5 bases. CDR3 residues: CASVGQGNEKLFF. CDR3 coding DNA: TGTGCCAGTGTGGGACAGGGAAATGAAAAACTGTTTTTT.

The J gene is TRBJ1-5, the V gene TRBV4-1; D uncertain. The germline V gene has CDR1 MGHRA and CDR2 YSYEKL. V gave up 0 bases and J gave up 0 bases, with 3 bases separating them. CDR3 length: 14 residues. CDR3 amino acids: CASSQEPSNQPQHF. CDR3 nucleotides: TGCGCCAGCAGCCAAGAACCTAGCAATCAGCCCCAGCATTTT.

The chain recombines TRBV30 with TRBJ2-1; D unclear. The CDR3 consists of 14 residues. Germline CDR1 is GTSNPN and CDR2 is SVGIG (reference sequence). With 1 base removed from V and 10 bases from J, the gap between germline ends came to 17 bases. CDR3 bases: TGTGCCTGGAGTGATTTGGATTTAATCGGCGAGCAGTTCTTC. This encodes CAWSDLDLIGEQFF. The full variable domain, completed using reference TRBV30 and TRBJ2-1, is SQTIHQWPATLVQPVGSPLSLECTVEGTSNPNLYWYRQAAGRGLQLLFYSVGIGQISSEVPQNLSASRPQDRQFILSSKKLLLSDSGFYLCAWSDLDLIGEQFFGPGTRLTVL.

This clonotype was recorded a few times. This chain uses TRBV6-6 with TRBJ1-1; 7 nucleotides align to TRBD1. The V and J ends lost 7 bases and 10 bases, in that order; junction bases with no gene match: 9. The CDR3 sequence is 12 residues long. From germline, CDR1 is MNHNY and CDR2 SVGAGI (reference sequence). CDR3 sequence reads: CASKGEGAVAFF. As DNA, the CDR3 is TGTGCCAGCAAAGGGGAGGGGGCGGTAGCTTTCTTT.

The chain links TRBV19 to TRBJ2-1; 8 bases fit TRBD2. The junction had 8 bases not matched to a gene; V was cut back by 4 bases and J by 6 bases. CDR1 is LNHDA, CDR2 SQIVND, per germline (reference sequence). The CDR3 extends over 15 amino acids. The CDR3 reads CASSRGLVESNEQFF. CDR3 DNA sequence: TGTGCCAGTAGTAGGGGACTAGTTGAGTCCAATGAGCAGTTCTTC. The full variable domain, in which reference TRBV19 and TRBJ2-1 provide the parts outside the CDR3, is DGGITQSPKYLFRKEGQNVTLSCEQNLNHDAMYWYRQDPGQGLRLIYYSQIVNDFQKGDIAEGYSVSREKKESFPLTVTSAQKNPTAFYLCASSRGLVESNEQFFGPGTRLTVL.

V is TRBV18 and J is TRBJ1-2, with D perhaps TRBD1 (5 bases). CDR3 size: 14 residues. V lost 1 base, J lost 7 bases, and 13 bases lay in between. Germline CDR1 is KGHSH and CDR2 is LQKENI. CDR3: CASSPREEGVGYTF. Here the CDR3 DNA reads TGTGCCAGCTCACCACGCGAAGAAGGGGTTGGCTACACCTTC.